This T cell receptor (beta chain) was captured by sequencing in a study of cytomegalovirus exposure and HLA in healthy donors. Looking at the study overall: In a previous analysis, 120 million or so unique TCR beta sequences were found from 150 million to 200 million T cells. Findings and limits, study-wide: In vitro testing confirmed a few CMV-associated chains as specific for CMV antigens.

PCR was performed using 60 Vbeta and 13 Jbeta primers. Only in-frame clones appear in the TCRdb table, and some are missing; sequencing was by immunoSEQ multiplex PCR. The sample lists around 130,000 clones; more than 60% were seen once. Only a few counts were recorded for this clone. Its antigen is as yet unknown. This clonotype originated in a man between 18 and 29 years old in good health and CMV-seronegative. The sample was PBMCs.

CDR3 bases: TGTGCCTGGAGCCAGGGATCCTACGAGCAGTACTTC. It specifies CAWSQGSYEQYF. The rearrangement joins TRBV30 to TRBJ2-7, with a tentative D call TRBD1 (5 bases). The CDR3 contains 12 residues. Deletions cut 3 bases from V and 1 base from J, with 7 bases between. Germline assignment: CDR1 GTSNPN and CDR2 SVGIG (reference sequence). Full variable domain (remainder filled in from reference TRBV30 and TRBJ2-7): SQTIHQWPATLVQPVGSPLSLECTVEGTSNPNLYWYRQAAGRGLQLLFYSVGIGQISSEVPQNLSASRPQDRQFILSSKKLLLSDSGFYLCAWSQGSYEQYFGPGTRLTVT.